This T cell receptor beta chain originates from a study of T cell responses to AZD1222 COVID-19 vaccine. The CDR3 is made up of 15 amino acids. CDR1 GTSNPN and CDR2 SVGIG come from the germline V gene (reference sequence). V dropped 2 bases and J dropped 5; count of bases not matched to a gene: 7. Profiling relied on immunoSEQ multiplex PCR, and the TCRdb table lists in-frame clones only, not all of them. In the table there are about 160,000 clones, 85% to 95% of which are singletons. This clone was seen just once. The specimen comprised peripheral blood, sampled 28 days after the second AZD1222 dose. V and J are TRBV30 and TRBJ1-5; 9 nucleotides agree with TRBD1. The sequence was collected from an adult who received the AZD1222 COVID-19 vaccine. The CDR3 loop is CAWSRTTGGYQPQHF. CDR3 coding DNA: TGTGCCTGGAGTAGGACAACAGGGGGCTATCAGCCCCAGCATTTT.